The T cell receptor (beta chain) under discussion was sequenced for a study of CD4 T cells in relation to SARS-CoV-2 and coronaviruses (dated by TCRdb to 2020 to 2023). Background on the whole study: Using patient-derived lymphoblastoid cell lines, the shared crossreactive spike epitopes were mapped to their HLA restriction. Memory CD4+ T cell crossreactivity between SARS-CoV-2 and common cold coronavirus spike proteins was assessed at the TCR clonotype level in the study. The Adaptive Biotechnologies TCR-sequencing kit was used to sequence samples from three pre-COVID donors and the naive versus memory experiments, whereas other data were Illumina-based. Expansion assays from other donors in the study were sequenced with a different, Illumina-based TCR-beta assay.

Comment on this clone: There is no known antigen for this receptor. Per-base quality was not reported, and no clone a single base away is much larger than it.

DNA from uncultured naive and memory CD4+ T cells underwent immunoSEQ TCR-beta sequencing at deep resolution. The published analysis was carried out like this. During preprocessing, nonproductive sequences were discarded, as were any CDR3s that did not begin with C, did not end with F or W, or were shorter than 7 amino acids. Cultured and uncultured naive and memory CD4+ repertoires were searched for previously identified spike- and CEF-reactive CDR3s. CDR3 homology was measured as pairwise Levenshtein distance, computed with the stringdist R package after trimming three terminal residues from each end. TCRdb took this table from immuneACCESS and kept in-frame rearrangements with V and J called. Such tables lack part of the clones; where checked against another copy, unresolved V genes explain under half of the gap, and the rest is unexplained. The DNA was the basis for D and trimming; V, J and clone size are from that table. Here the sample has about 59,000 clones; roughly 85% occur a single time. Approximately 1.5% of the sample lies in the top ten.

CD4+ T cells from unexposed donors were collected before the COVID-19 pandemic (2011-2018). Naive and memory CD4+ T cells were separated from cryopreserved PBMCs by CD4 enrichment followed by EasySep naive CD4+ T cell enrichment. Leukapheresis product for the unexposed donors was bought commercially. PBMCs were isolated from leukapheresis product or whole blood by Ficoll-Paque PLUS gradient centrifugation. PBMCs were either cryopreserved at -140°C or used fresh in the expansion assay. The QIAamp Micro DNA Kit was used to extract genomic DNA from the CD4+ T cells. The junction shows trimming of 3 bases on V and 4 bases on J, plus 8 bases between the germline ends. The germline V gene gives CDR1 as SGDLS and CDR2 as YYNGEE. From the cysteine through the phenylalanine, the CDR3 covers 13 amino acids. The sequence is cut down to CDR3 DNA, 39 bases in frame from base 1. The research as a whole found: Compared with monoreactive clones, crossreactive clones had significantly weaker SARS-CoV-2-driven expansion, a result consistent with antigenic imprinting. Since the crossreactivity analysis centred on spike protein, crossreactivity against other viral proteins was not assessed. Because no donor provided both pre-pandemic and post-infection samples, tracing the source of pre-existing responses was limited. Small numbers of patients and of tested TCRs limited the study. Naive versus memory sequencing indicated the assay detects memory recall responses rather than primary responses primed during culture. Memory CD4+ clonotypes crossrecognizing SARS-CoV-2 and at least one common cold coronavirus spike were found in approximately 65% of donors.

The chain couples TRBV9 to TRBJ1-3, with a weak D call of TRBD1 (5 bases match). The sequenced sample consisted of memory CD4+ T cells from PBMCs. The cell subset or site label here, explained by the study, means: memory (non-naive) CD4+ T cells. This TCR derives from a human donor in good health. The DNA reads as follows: TGTGCCAGCAGCGAGGGGTTCGGAAACACCATATATTTT. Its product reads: CASSEGFGNTIYF. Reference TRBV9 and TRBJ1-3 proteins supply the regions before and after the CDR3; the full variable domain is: DSGVTQTPKHLITATGQRVTLRCSPRSGDLSVYWYQQSLDQGLQFLIQYYNGEERAKGNILERFSAQQFPDLHSELNLSSLELGDSALYFCASSEGFGNTIYFGEGSWLTVV.